This entry lists 14 T cell receptor beta chains sequenced from one sample in a study of T cell responses to AZD1222 COVID-19 vaccine. TCRdb keeps only in-frame clones here, not all; method: immunoSEQ multiplex PCR. The sample carries more than 100,000 clones, approximately 86% recorded once. The sample in question was peripheral blood, obtained on day 0 of AZD1222 vaccination. These receptors originate from an adult in good health.

The chain couples TRBV6-5 to TRBJ2-7, with 7 bases lining up with TRBD2. Losses at the gene ends were 11 bases for V and 0 bases for J; bases not matched to a gene: 10. The germline CDR1 and CDR2 sequences are MNHEY and SVGAGI. The CDR3 has 14 amino acids. The chain's CDR3 is CAHTAGGSSYEQYF. The CDR3 nucleotides are TGTGCCCATACGGCCGGGGGGAGCTCCTACGAGCAGTACTTC.

V and J are TRBV6-5 and TRBJ2-2; either TRBD1 or TRBD2 may fit D (5 bases each). The CDR3 consists of 14 residues. V lost 8 bases and J lost 6, with 16 bases in between. The germline V gene encodes CDR1 MNHEY and CDR2 SVGAGI. DNA for the CDR3: TGTGCCAGCGGAATCCCTGGGACCTCCGGGGAGCTGTTTTTT. The encoded protein is CASGIPGTSGELFF.

V is TRBV11-2 and J is TRBJ2-2; 15 bases line up with TRBD2. The CDR3 totals 16 residues. Germline V gene sequence: CDR1 SGHAT, CDR2 FQNNGV. Trimming removed 1 base from V and 6 bases from J; junction bases left unmatched: 0. This CDR3 reads CASSLGTSGGAGELFF. The CDR3 nucleotides read TGTGCCAGCAGCTTAGGGACTAGCGGGGGGGCCGGGGAGCTGTTTTTT.

In the case of this clone: Germline and junction disagree at one end, which may indicate a read error. The chain combines TRBV28 with TRBJ1-5; 8 bases agree with TRBD1. Germline lookup yields CDR1 MDHEN and CDR2 SYDVKM. The CDR3 has 15 amino acids. Here the CDR3 reads CATSGGAGSYQPQHF. CDR3 bases: TGTGCCACTTCAGGGGGCGCGGGTAGCTATCAGCCCCAGCATTTT.

This clone came up once. The rearrangement joins TRBV6-6 to TRBJ1-1; possibly TRBD1 for D (5 bases). CDR1 MNHNY and CDR2 SVGAGI come from the germline V gene (reference sequence). The CDR3 length is 15 residues. V gave up 2 bases and J gave up 6 bases, with 16 bases separating them. CDR3 protein: CASSYEARVRAEAFF. DNA of the CDR3: TGTGCCAGCAGTTACGAGGCCAGGGTTAGGGCTGAAGCTTTCTTT.

The chain employs TRBV27 and TRBJ2-7; the D call may be TRBD1 or TRBD2 (5 bases each). This CDR3 region has 14 residues. The V and J ends lost 2 bases and 3 bases respectively, with 11 bases between them. The germline V gene has CDR1 MNHEY and CDR2 SMNVEV (reference sequence). CDR3 in DNA: TGTGCCAGCAGTTTAAGGGGAGACAGCTACGAGCAGTACTTC. Its protein is CASSLRGDSYEQYF.

In this sample, this clone turned up a few times. V gene TRBV3-1 (or the pseudogene TRBV3-2) combines with J gene TRBJ2-7, with TRBD2 as a possible D gene (5 bases). The V gene's germline CDR1 is LGHDT and CDR2 YNNKEL (reference sequence). Trimming stripped 4 bases from V and 3 bases from J, with 10 bases between. The CDR3 consists of 13 residues. The CDR3 is CASSPQGSYEQYF. In DNA form, the CDR3 reads TGTGCCAGCAGCCCCCAAGGGAGCTACGAGCAGTACTTC.

The J gene is TRBJ2-7, the V gene TRBV28; D may be TRBD1 (7 bases). V was pared by 6 bases and J by 6 bases, with 21 bases between. Germline-derived CDR1 and CDR2 are MDHEN and SYDVKM. The CDR3 loop spans 15 amino acids. CDR3 region: CASSLGGGKGREQYF. CDR3 nucleotides: TGTGCCAGCAGCCTAGGGGGCGGGAAGGGGCGCGAGCAGTACTTC.

This chain connects TRBV12-3 or TRBV12-4 to TRBJ2-5; D perhaps matches TRBD1 (5 bases). This CDR3 comprises 13 residues. Trimming shortened V by 1 base and J by 2 bases, and 5 bases separated the two germline ends. CDR3 in DNA: TGTGCCAGCAGTTTAGACAGGCAAGAGACCCAGTACTTC. This gives the protein CASSLDRQETQYF.

J is TRBJ1-1 and V is TRBV28; D gene unclear. The CDR3 loop spans 12 amino acids. V was trimmed by 6 bases and J by 11 bases, leaving 16 bases between them. Germline CDR1 reads MDHEN; CDR2 reads SYDVKM. DNA for the CDR3: TGTGCCAGCAGGCCCTACGCAACTTCCGCTTTCTTT. It is translated as CASRPYATSAFF.

The chain employs TRBV28 and TRBJ1-3; 12 bases are a match to TRBD1. In germline, CDR1 is MDHEN, CDR2 SYDVKM. With 10 bases clipped from V and 0 bases from J, the junction kept 4 bases outside the gene matches. The CDR3 extends over 15 amino acids. CDR3 region: CATWGQGASGNTIYF. As DNA, the CDR3 is TGTGCCACATGGGGACAGGGGGCCTCTGGAAACACCATATATTTT.

This sequence joins TRBV7-6 and TRBJ2-1; D ambiguous. V lost 2 bases and J 5 bases, leaving 13 bases between the germline ends. Germline assignment: CDR1 SGHVS and CDR2 FNYEAQ. The CDR3 loop spans 15 amino acids. The CDR3, as DNA: TGTGCCAGCAGCTTACCGGGCCAGGCGAACAATGAGCAGTTCTTC. It encodes CASSLPGQANNEQFF.

The chain recombines TRBV5-1 with TRBJ1-6, with 7 positions matching TRBD1. The CDR3 runs to 16 residues. After removal of 2 bases from V and 6 bases from J, the junction contained 8 bases not matched to a gene. Germline V gives CDR1 SGHRS, CDR2 YFSETQ. The CDR3 DNA reads TGCGCCAGCAGCTTACTACAGGGGATCGGTAATTCACCCCTCCACTTT. Translation: CASSLLQGIGNSPLHF.

V usage is TRBV5-5 and J usage is TRBJ2-7; 9 nucleotides align to TRBD1. CDR1 is SGHKS and CDR2 is YYEKEE in the germline V gene (reference sequence). V shed 6 bases and J 3 bases; nucleotides not matched to a gene: 7. The CDR3 contains 14 residues. CDR3 in DNA: TGTGCCAGCACCATACAGGGACAGGGCTACGAGCAGTACTTC. Amino acids: CASTIQGQGYEQYF.